A selection of T cell receptor beta chains follows, all from one sample in a study of CD8 T cells in ankylosing spondylitis. Via MiXCR, TCRdb re-called the 5' RACE reads, giving one row per CDR3 protein. The sample has about 220,000 distinct CDR3 sequences, 7% to 8% seen once. The sequencing sample was made of blood, either unsorted or a sorted T cell fraction (not recorded which). The receptors here all came from a male donor with ankylosing spondylitis. Each CDR3 is given with its conserved first and last residue. D genes are given only for firm matches. Clone size appears in some rows only: once, few, many, or a class for an expanded clone.

CASSSRQGAYNEQFF	TGTGCCAGCAGCTCCAGACAGGGGGCCTACAATGAGCAGTTCTTC	TRBD1	many	TRBV11-2	TRBJ2-1
CASSYLLRTSVEDTQYF	TGTGCCAGCAGTTACCTTCTTCGGACTAGCGTGGAAGATACGCAGTATTTT	TRBD2	many	TRBV6-2/TRBV6-3	TRBJ2-3
CAWSGITREKLFF	TGTGCCTGGAGCGGGATAACTAGGGAAAAACTGTTTTTT	.	.	TRBV30	TRBJ1-4
CASSSWDLNSYNEQFF	TGTGCCAGCAGTTCCTGGGACTTGAACTCCTACAATGAGCAGTTCTTC	.	many	TRBV6-2/TRBV6-3	TRBJ2-1
CASSLVLPNTGELFF	TGTGCCAGCAGTTTGGTTCTCCCGAACACCGGGGAGCTGTTTTTT	.	many	TRBV12-3/TRBV12-4	TRBJ2-2
CASSYEGITQHF	TGTGCCAGCAGTTACGAGGGGATTACCCAGCATTTT	.	many	TRBV6-6	TRBJ1-5
CASSTGRIYEQYF	TGTGCCAGCAGCACCGGACGGATCTACGAGCAGTACTTC	.	many	TRBV7-9	TRBJ2-7
CASSQEEGAESYEQYF	TGTGCCAGCAGCCAAGAAGAAGGGGCGGAATCCTACGAGCAGTACTTC	.	many	TRBV4-2	TRBJ2-7
CASSQGSRTGENYGYTF	TGCGCCAGCAGCCAAGGTTCCCGGACAGGGGAGAACTATGGCTACACCTTC	TRBD1	.	TRBV4-1	TRBJ1-2
CASTAWRDSSFLNYGYTF	TGTGCCAGTACCGCATGGCGGGACAGCTCCTTTCTTAACTATGGCTACACCTTC	TRBD1	many	TRBV19	TRBJ1-2
CASSPSPGQGAYEQYF	TGTGCCAGCAGCCCATCCCCGGGACAGGGCGCATACGAGCAGTACTTC	TRBD1	many	TRBV9	TRBJ2-7
CASSLPPYRTGSTGELFF	TGTGCCAGCAGCTTGCCTCCCTATCGGACAGGGAGTACCGGGGAGCTGTTTTTT	TRBD1	many	TRBV5-6	TRBJ2-2
CASSLGQGGTDTQYF	TGTGCCAGCAGTTTAGGACAGGGAGGCACAGATACGCAGTATTTT	TRBD1	.	TRBV27	TRBJ2-3
CASSQDLRAGLSYEQYF	TGTGCCAGCAGCCAAGATCTAAGAGCGGGACTTTCCTACGAGCAGTACTTC	TRBD2	few	TRBV4-2	TRBJ2-7
CASSFVTAREVGYTF	TGCGCCAGCAGCTTTGTTACAGCGAGGGAGGTTGGCTACACCTTC	.	few	TRBV5-1	TRBJ1-2
CSVDLGLGGGYTF	TGCAGCGTTGATTTGGGACTTGGTGGTGGCTACACCTTC	.	many	TRBV29-1	TRBJ1-2
CASSPQGSGSVNEQFF	TGTGCCAGCAGTCCCCAGGGTAGCGGGAGTGTCAATGAGCAGTTCTTC	TRBD2	many	TRBV7-8	TRBJ2-1
CASSPTVMNTEAFF	TGTGCCAGCTCACCGACAGTAATGAACACTGAAGCTTTCTTT	.	many	TRBV18	TRBJ1-1
CASNMDRALSFGYTF	TGTGCCAGCAATATGGACAGGGCTCTTTCTTTTGGCTACACCTTC	TRBD1	.	TRBV6-1	TRBJ1-2
CASSPLAGPRETQYF	TGTGCCAGCAGTCCGTTAGCGGGGCCTCGAGAGACCCAGTACTTC	TRBD2	many	TRBV12-3/TRBV12-4	TRBJ2-5
CASSFPQGINTEAFF	TGTGCCAGCAGCTTCCCGCAGGGAATAAACACTGAAGCTTTCTTT	.	many	TRBV11-2	TRBJ1-1
CASSLAQDANTGELFF	TGCGCCAGCAGCTTGGCCCAGGACGCGAACACCGGGGAGCTGTTTTTT	.	many	TRBV5-1	TRBJ2-2